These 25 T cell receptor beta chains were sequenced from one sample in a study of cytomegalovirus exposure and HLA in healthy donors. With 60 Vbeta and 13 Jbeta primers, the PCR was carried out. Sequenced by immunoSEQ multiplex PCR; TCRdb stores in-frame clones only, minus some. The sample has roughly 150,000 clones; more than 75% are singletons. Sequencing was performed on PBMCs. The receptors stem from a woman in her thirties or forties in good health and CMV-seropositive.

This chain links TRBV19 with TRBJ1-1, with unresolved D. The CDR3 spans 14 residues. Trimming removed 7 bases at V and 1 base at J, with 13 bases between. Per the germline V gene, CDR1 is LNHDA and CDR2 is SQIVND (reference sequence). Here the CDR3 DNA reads TGTGCCAGTAAGCTCGCGGAGGAGAACACTGAAGCTTTCTTT. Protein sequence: CASKLAEENTEAFF.

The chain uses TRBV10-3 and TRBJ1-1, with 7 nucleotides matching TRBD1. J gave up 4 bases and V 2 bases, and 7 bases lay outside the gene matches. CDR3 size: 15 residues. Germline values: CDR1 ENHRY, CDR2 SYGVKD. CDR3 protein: CAISEDQGGGTEAFF. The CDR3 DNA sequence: TGTGCCATCAGTGAGGATCAGGGGGGTGGCACTGAAGCTTTCTTT.

The CDR3 DNA sequence: TGTGCCAGCAGTGCCAGGGGAAATTCACCCCTCCACTTT. Its protein product is CASSARGNSPLHF. The gene calls are TRBV2 and TRBJ1-6; a weak D match, TRBD1 (6 bases). The CDR3 length is 13 residues. Germline CDR1 and CDR2: SNHLY and FYNNEI. V was clipped by 4 bases and J by 7 bases, with 8 bases between them.

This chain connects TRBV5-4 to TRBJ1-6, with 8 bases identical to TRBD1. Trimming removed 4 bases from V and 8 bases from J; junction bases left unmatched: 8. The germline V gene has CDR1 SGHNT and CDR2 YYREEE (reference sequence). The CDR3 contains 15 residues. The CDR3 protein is CASSRTQGADSPLHF. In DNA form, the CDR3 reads TGTGCCAGCAGCAGGACGCAGGGGGCCGATTCACCCCTCCACTTT.

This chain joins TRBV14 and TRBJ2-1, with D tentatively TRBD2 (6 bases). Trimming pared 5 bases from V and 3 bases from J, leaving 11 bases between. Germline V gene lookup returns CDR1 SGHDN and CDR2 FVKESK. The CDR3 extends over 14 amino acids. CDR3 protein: CASSWAGYYNEQFF. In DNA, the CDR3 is TGTGCCAGCAGCTGGGCGGGATACTACAATGAGCAGTTCTTC.

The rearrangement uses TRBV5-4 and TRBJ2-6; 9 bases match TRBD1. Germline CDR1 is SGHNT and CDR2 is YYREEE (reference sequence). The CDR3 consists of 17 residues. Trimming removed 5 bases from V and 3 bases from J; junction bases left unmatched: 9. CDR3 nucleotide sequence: TGTGCCAGCAGGCCCCTCGGACAGGGGTTTGGGGCCAACGTCCTGACTTTC. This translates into CASRPLGQGFGANVLTF.

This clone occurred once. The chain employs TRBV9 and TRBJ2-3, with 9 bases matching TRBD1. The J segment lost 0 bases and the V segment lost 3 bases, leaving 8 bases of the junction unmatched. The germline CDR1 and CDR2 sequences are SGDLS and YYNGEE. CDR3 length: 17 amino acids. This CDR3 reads CASSAGQGSPSTDTQYF. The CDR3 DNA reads TGTGCCAGCAGCGCCGGACAGGGGTCCCCTAGCACAGATACGCAGTATTTT.

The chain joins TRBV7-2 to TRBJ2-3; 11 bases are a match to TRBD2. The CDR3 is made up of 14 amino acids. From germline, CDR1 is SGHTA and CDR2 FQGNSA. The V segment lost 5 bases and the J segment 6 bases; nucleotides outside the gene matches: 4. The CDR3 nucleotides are TGTGCCAGCAGCCCTCTAGCGGGAGGTGATACGCAGTATTTT. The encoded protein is CASSPLAGGDTQYF.

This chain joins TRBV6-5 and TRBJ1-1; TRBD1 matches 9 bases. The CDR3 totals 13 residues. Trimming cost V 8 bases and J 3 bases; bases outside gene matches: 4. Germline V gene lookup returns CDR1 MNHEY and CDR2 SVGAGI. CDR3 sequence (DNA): TGTGCCAGCGGATGGACAGGGGACACTGAAGCTTTCTTT. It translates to CASGWTGDTEAFF.

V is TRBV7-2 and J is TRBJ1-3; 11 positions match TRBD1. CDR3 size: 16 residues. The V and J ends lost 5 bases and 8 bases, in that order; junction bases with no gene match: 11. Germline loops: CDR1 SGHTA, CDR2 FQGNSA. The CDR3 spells CASSPRDRGWVDTIYF. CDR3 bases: TGTGCCAGCAGCCCCCGGGACAGGGGGTGGGTGGACACCATATATTTT.

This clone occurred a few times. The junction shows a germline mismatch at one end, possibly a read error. The CDR3 coding sequence is TGTGCCATCAGTCGGACTAGCTCCGACGAGCAGTACTTC. Translation gives CAISRTSSDEQYF. This chain uses TRBV10-3 with TRBJ2-7, with 8 bases aligning to TRBD2. The CDR3 has 13 amino acids. CDR1 ENHRY and CDR2 SYGVKD come from the germline V gene.

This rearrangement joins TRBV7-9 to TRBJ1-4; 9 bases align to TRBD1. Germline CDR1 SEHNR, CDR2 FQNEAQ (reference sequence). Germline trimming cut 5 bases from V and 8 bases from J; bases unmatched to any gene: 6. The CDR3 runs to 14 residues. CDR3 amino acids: CASSAGTGREKLFF. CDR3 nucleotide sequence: TGTGCCAGCAGCGCAGGGACAGGGAGGGAAAAACTGTTTTTT.

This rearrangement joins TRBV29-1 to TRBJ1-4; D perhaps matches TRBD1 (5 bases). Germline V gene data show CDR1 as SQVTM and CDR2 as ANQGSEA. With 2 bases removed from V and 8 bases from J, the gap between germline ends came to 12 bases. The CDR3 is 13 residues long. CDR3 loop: CSVETGGGEKLFF. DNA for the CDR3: TGCAGCGTTGAAACGGGCGGGGGGGAAAAACTGTTTTTT.

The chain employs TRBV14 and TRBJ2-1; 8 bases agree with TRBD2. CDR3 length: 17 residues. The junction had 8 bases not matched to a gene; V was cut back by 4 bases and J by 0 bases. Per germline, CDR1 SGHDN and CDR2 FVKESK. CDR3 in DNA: TGTGCCAGCAGCCGCCGCGCCAGCGGGAGCTCCTACAATGAGCAGTTCTTC. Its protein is CASSRRASGSSYNEQFF.

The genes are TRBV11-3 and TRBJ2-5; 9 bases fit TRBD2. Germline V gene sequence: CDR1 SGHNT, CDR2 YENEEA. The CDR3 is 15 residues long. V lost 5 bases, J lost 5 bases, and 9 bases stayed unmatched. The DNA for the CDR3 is TGTGCCAGCAGCCGGGGCGGGAGGGCCGAGGAGACCCAGTACTTC. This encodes CASSRGGRAEETQYF.

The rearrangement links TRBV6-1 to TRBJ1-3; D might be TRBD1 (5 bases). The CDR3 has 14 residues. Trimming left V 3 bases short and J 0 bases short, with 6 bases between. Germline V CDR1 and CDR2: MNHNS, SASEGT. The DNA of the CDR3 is TGTGCCAGCAGTGAGGGGGGCTCTGGAAACACCATATATTTT. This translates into CASSEGGSGNTIYF.

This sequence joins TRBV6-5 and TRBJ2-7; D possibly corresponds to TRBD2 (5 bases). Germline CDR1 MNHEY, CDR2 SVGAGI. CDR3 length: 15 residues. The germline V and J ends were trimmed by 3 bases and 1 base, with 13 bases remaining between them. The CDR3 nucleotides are TGTGCCAGCAGTTATAGGATTAGCGAATCCTACGAGCAGTACTTC. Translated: CASSYRISESYEQYF.

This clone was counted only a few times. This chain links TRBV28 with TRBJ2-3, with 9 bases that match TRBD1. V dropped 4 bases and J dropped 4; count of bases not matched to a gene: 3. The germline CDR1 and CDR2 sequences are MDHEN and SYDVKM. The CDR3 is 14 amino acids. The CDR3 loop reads CASSWDRVADTQYF. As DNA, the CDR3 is TGTGCCAGCAGTTGGGACAGGGTGGCAGATACGCAGTATTTT.

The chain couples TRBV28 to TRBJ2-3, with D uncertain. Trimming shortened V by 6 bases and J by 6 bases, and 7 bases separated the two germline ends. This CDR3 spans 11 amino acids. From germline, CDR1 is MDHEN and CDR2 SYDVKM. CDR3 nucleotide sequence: TGTGCCAGCAGACGCGCGGATACGCAGTATTTT. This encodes CASRRADTQYF.

As DNA, the CDR3 is TGCGCCAGCAGATGGACAGGGGGCAATGGGTTTGGCTACACCTTC. Translated, it gives CASRWTGGNGFGYTF. This sequence joins TRBV5-1 and TRBJ1-2, with 11 bases that match TRBD1. Germline CDR1 SGHRS, CDR2 YFSETQ. CDR3 length equals 15 residues. The trim removed 5 bases at V and 7 bases at J, leaving 10 bases unmatched.

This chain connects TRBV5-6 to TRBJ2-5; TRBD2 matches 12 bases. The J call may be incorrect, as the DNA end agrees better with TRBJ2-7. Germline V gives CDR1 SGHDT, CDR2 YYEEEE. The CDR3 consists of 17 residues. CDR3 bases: TGTGCCAGCAGCTTAGGGACTAGCGGGTCTTGGGGCTACGAGCAGTACTTC. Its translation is CASSLGTSGSWGYEQYF.

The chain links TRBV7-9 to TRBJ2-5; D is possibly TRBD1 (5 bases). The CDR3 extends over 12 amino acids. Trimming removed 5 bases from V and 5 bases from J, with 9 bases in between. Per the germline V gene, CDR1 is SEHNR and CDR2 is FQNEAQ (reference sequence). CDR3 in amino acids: CASSLWGETQYF. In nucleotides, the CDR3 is TGTGCCAGCAGCCTCTGGGGCGAGACCCAGTACTTC.

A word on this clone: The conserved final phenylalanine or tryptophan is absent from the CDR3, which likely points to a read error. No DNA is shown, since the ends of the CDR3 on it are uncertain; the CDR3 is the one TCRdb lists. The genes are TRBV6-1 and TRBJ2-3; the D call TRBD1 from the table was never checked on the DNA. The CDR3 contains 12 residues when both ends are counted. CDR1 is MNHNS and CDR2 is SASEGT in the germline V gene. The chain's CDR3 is CASKDRSSHALV.

The CDR3 sequence: CASSFTSGRVYEQYF. The DNA of the CDR3 is TGTGCCAGCAGTTTTACTAGCGGGAGAGTCTACGAGCAGTACTTC. The chain recombines TRBV28 with TRBJ2-7; TRBD2 aligns across 11 bases. The V gene end was trimmed by 3 bases and the J gene end by 3 bases; junction bases not matched to a gene: 4. The CDR3 extends over 15 amino acids. The germline CDR1 and CDR2 sequences are MDHEN and SYDVKM.

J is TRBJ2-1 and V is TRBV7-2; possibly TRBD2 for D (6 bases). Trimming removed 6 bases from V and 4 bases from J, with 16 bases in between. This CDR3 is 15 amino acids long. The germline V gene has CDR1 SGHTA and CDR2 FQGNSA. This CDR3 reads CASRRGSGLYNEQFF. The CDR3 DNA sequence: TGTGCCAGCAGGAGGGGTAGCGGACTTTACAATGAGCAGTTCTTC.